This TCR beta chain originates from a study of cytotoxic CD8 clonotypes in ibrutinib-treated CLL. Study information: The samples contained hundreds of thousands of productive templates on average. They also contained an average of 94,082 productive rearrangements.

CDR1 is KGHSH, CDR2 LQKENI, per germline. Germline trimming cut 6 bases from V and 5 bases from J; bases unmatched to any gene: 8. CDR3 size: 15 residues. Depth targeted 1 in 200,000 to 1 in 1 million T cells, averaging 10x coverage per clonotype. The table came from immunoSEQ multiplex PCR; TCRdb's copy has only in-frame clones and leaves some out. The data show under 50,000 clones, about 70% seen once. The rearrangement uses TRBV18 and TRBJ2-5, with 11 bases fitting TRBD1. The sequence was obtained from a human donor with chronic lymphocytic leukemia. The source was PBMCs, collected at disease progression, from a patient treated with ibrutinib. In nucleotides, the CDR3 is TGTGCCAGCTCGACAGGGACAGGGGGTCGGGAGACCCAGTACTTC. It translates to CASSTGTGGRETQYF.